This T cell receptor (beta chain) was profiled in a study of glioma-infiltrating T cells. The wider study: Glioma patients had dexamethasone for six or fewer days before surgery. Points from the study as a whole: Above-expected tissue-blood divergence occurred in all gliomas, most in low-grade ones.

Using RNA template, CDR3s of TCR alpha and beta were amplified with iRepertoire arm-PCR. TCRdb ran MiXCR on the multiplex PCR reads and lists one entry per CDR3 protein. The data show 300,000 to 400,000 distinct CDR3 sequences, 41% seen once. Comment on this clonotype: Its antigen is not identified. Being one base from a much bigger clone, this may be a read error.

This TCR was recovered from a human donor with low-grade glioma or glioblastoma, undergoing nonglioma brain surgery, or in good health (not recorded which). Sequencing was performed on glioma tissue, nonneoplastic brain tissue, or PBMCs (not recorded which).

The CDR3 DNA sequence: TGTGCCAGCAGTGAAGTACTAGCGGTATACCTTTACAATGAGCAGTTCTTC. Protein sequence: CASSEVLAVYLYNEQFF. The chain recombines TRBV6-1 with TRBJ2-1, with TRBD2 matching 8 bases. Germline CDR1 is MNHNS and CDR2 is SASEGT. The V gene end was trimmed by 1 base and the J gene end by 4 bases; junction bases not matched to a gene: 9. The CDR3 is made up of 17 amino acids.